A selection of T cell receptor beta chains follows, all from one sample in a study of blood T cells in healthy people across ages. TCRdb passed the 5' RACE reads through MiXCR, listing each CDR3 protein once. The data show 780,000 or so distinct CDR3 sequences, just over 55% seen once. The sequenced material came from blood. These receptors were obtained from a man aged 40-49 years in good health. Each CDR3 is given with its conserved first and last residue.

TRBJ2-1 | TRBV18 | CASPPPAGGLYNEQFF
TRBJ2-5 | TRBV10-3 | CAISDFDGGTQYF
TRBJ1-5 | TRBV27 | CASRTLGQVNQPQHF
TRBJ2-1 | TRBV11-2 | CASIQERGKLKDYNEQFF
TRBJ2-2 | TRBV4-2 | CASSQGREGQLNTGELFF
TRBJ2-7 | TRBV21-1 | CASGRNPAGSSYEQYF
TRBJ1-6 | TRBV20-1 | CSAREQGGNSPLHF
TRBJ1-2 | TRBV27 | CASSSEIGGYTF
TRBJ2-3 | TRBV6-5 | CASSYGTGVEDTQYF
TRBJ2-4 | TRBV4-1 | CASSQGGNIQYF
TRBJ1-2 | TRBV6-5 | CASSYTGDGYTF
TRBJ2-3 | TRBV5-1 | CASSLGPSRGTDTQYF
TRBJ2-7 | TRBV7-9 | CASSPWGKGTYEQYF
TRBJ2-5 | TRBV2 | CASNPEAPGLAKEQYF
TRBJ2-7 | TRBV21-1 | CASSKGKVDSYEQYF
TRBJ2-7 | TRBV27 | CASSAGGTSYEQYF
TRBJ2-7 | TRBV29-1 | CSVGLWAGGEQYF
TRBJ2-3 | TRBV7-2 | CASSQNGGGTDTQYF
TRBJ1-4 | TRBV28 | CASSLDSKKLFF
TRBJ2-3 | TRBV20-1 | CSARAGTQYF
TRBJ2-6 | TRBV4-2 | CASGAQGESSGANVLTF
TRBJ2-2 | TRBV7-6 | CASSATENTGELFF
NA | TRBV12-3/TRBV12-4 | CASTDPGLAMYNEQYF
TRBJ2-7 | TRBV9 | CASSPRRDVFYEQYF
TRBJ1-1 | TRBV12-3/TRBV12-4 | CASIRFLGLNTEAFF
TRBJ2-3 | TRBV6-4 | CASSDVGGTDTQYF
TRBJ1-1 | TRBV3-1 | CASSQQGLEAFF
NA | TRBV4-2 | CASSQVLRDRVNNEQFF
NA | TRBV10-3 | CAISERGPGETQYF